This entry describes one T cell receptor beta chain. Its antigen is still unknown. Germline values: CDR1 MNHEY, CDR2 SVGAGI. V shed 6 bases and J shed 0 bases, with 11 bases lying between them. The CDR3 runs 14 residues. The data are from a study of T cell responses to AZD1222 COVID-19 vaccine. Clones were sequenced by immunoSEQ multiplex PCR, and TCRdb holds only the in-frame ones, with some missing. The sample records about 130,000 clones, 92% being singletons. Overall study results and limits: Without day 14 samples, only post-peak T cell repertoires were studied.

Source: peripheral blood, taken on day 0 of AZD1222 vaccination. The chain links TRBV6-5 to TRBJ1-1; D is unresolved. The clonotype was recovered from an adult in good health. This chain's CDR3 is CASRNQIMNTEAFF. The CDR3 nucleotides are TGTGCCAGCAGAAATCAGATAATGAACACTGAAGCTTTCTTT.